This T cell receptor beta chain appears in the sequencing data of a study of shared clonotypes between healthy human individuals. Division of CD4+ cells produced a CD45RA+ naive subset and a CD45RA-negative memory subset. Produced via immunoSEQ multiplex PCR; TCRdb's table is partial and in-frame only. The sample yields over 2 million clones, 85% to 95% seen once. Germline CDR1 and CDR2: SGHDT and YYEEEE. This CDR3 comprises 14 residues. Trimming pared 2 bases from V and 5 bases from J, leaving 14 bases between. The chain has TRBV5-6 and TRBJ2-7; D perhaps matches TRBD1 (6 bases). The sample was naive CD4+ T cells sorted from blood. Subset meaning: CD45RA+ positively selected. The receptor comes from a man aged 18 to 29 in good health. The chain's CDR3 is CASSLTGTSHEQYF. The CDR3 coding sequence is TGTGCCAGCAGCTTAACCGGGACATCCCACGAGCAGTACTTC.